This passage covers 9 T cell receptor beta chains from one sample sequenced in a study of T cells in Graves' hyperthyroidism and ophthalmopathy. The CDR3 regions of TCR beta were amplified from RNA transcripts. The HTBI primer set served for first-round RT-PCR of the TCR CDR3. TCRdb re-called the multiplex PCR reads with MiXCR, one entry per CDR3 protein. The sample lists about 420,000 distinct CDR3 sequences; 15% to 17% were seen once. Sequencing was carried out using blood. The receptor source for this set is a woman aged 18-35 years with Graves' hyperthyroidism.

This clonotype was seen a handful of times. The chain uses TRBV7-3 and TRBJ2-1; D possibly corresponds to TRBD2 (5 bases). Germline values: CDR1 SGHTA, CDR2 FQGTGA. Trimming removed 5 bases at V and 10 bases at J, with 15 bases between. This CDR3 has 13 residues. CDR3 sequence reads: CASSPYVGGEQFF. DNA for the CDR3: TGTGCCAGCAGCCCCTACGTGGGCGGGGAGCAGTTCTTC.

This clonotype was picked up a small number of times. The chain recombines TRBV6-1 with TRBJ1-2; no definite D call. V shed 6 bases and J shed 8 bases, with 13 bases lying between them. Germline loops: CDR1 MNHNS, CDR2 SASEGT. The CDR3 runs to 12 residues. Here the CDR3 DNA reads TGTGCCAGCAGCCGCGGCGGCTGGGGCTACACCTTC. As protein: CASSRGGWGYTF.

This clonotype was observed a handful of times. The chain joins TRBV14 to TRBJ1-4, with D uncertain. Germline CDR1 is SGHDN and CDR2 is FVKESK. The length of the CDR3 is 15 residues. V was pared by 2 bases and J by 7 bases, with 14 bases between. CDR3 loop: CASSQLFRTGEKLFF. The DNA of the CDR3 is TGTGCCAGCAGCCAACTTTTCAGGACGGGTGAAAAACTGTTTTTT.

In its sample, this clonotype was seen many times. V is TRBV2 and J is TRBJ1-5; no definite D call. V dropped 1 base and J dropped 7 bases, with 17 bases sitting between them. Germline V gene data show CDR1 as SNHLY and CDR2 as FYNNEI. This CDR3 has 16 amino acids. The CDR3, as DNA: TGTGCCAGCAGTGAAGAATTGGCAGCCCTAGGGCAGCCCCAGCATTTT. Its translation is CASSEELAALGQPQHF.

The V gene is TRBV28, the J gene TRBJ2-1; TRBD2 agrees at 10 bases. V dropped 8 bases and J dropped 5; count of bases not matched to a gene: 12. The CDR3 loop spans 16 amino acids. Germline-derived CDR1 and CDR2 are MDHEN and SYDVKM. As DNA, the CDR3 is TGTGCCAGCGCTTCTTGGGCTAGCGGGGGAAACAATGAGCAGTTCTTC. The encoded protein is CASASWASGGNNEQFF.

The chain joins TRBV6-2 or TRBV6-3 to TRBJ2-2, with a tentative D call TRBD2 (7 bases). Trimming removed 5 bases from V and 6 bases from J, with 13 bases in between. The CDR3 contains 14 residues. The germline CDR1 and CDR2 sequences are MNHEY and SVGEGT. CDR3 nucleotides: TGTGCCAGCAGTAGCGGGGACACCTCCGGGGAGCTGTTTTTT. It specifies CASSSGDTSGELFF.

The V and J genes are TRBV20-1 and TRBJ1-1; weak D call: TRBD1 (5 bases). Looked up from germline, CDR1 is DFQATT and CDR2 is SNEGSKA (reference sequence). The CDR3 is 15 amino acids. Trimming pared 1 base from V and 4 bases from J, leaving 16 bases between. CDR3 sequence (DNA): TGCAGTGCTAGAGTTGGAGGGGATTGGGGCACTGAAGCTTTCTTT. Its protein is CSARVGGDWGTEAFF.

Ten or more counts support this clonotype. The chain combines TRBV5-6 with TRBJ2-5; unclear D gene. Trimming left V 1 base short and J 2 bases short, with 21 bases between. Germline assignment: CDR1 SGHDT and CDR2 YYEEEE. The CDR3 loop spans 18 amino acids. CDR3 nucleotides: TGTGCCAGCAGCTTGTCTTACTTTATCACGGATGATCAAGAGACCCAGTACTTC. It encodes CASSLSYFITDDQETQYF.

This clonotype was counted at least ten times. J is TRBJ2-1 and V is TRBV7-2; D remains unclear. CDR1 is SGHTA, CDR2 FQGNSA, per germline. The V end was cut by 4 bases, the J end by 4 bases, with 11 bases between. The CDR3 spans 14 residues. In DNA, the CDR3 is TGTGCCAGCAGCTCACCCCGCGAGTACAATGAGCAGTTCTTC. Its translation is CASSSPREYNEQFF. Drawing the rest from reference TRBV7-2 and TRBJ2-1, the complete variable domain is GAGVSQSPSNKVTEKGKDVELRCDPISGHTALYWYRQSLGQGLEFLIYFQGNSAPDKSGLPSDRFSAERTGGSVSTLTIQRTQQEDSAVYLCASSSPREYNEQFFGPGTRLTVL.